These 30 T cell receptor beta chains share one sample of origin, sequenced in a study of control samples from healthy donors and cancer patients. Only in-frame clones appear in the TCRdb table, and some are missing; sequencing was by immunoSEQ multiplex PCR. The sample holds about 110,000 clones; roughly 90% are singletons and the top ten take roughly 3.5%. The sequenced material came from PBMCs. Every receptor here comes from a woman aged 60-70 years with lung cancer.

V is TRBV7-3 and J is TRBJ1-1, with D perhaps matching TRBD1 (5 bases). The CDR3 contains 14 residues. Trimming shortened V by 6 bases and J by 2 bases, and 13 bases separated the two germline ends. Germline V gene lookup returns CDR1 SGHTA and CDR2 FQGTGA. The CDR3 is CASSPTGPNTEAFF. Written as DNA, the CDR3 is TGTGCCAGCAGTCCAACAGGACCCAACACTGAAGCTTTCTTT.

This chain connects TRBV19 to TRBJ1-4; D remains ambiguous. Trimming left V 11 bases short and J 4 bases short, with 14 bases between. The germline CDR1 and CDR2 sequences are LNHDA and SQIVND (reference sequence). The length of the CDR3 is 13 residues. DNA of the CDR3: TGTGCCTCGGCGGAGACAAGTAATGAAAAACTGTTTTTT. This encodes CASAETSNEKLFF.

This chain connects TRBV4-2 to TRBJ1-5; D is undetermined. The CDR3 covers 14 residues. Germline V gene lookup returns CDR1 LGHNA and CDR2 YNFKEQ. Trimming stripped 1 base from V and 1 base from J, with 5 bases between. The CDR3 is CASSQGESNQPQHF. Written as DNA, the CDR3 is TGTGCCAGCAGCCAAGGGGAGAGCAATCAGCCCCAGCATTTT.

The chain employs TRBV7-8 and TRBJ2-7; D may be TRBD2 (6 bases). Germline values: CDR1 SGHVS, CDR2 FQNEAQ. This CDR3 is built from 15 residues. Trimming left V 3 bases short and J 2 bases short, with 14 bases between. CDR3 sequence: CASSFDPGDPYEQYF. DNA for the CDR3: TGTGCCAGCAGCTTCGATCCGGGGGATCCCTACGAGCAGTACTTC.

This clone was recorded once. The chain links TRBV24-1 to TRBJ2-3; D is undetermined. The CDR3 has 15 amino acids. V gave up 5 bases and J gave up 2 bases, with 13 bases separating them. CDR1 is KGHDR and CDR2 is SFDVKD in the germline V gene. CDR3 sequence: CATSVSGLNTDTQYF. DNA of the CDR3: TGTGCCACCAGTGTTTCCGGGTTAAACACAGATACGCAGTATTTT.

This rearrangement joins TRBV25-1 to TRBJ1-2; D is uncertain. The CDR3 length is 14 residues. Germline V gives CDR1 MGHDK, CDR2 SYGVNS. V dropped 5 bases and J dropped 4 bases, with 14 bases sitting between them. DNA of the CDR3: TGTGCCAGCAGTAACAGTCCCCTTTCCTATGGCTACACCTTC. Its protein is CASSNSPLSYGYTF.

The CDR3 spells CASSIRQGSYEQYF. The CDR3 DNA follows: TGTGCCAGTAGTATCCGACAGGGTAGTTACGAGCAGTACTTC. The chain combines TRBV19 with TRBJ2-7; 7 bases align to TRBD1. V was pared by 3 bases and J by 4 bases, with 6 bases of the junction left unmatched. This CDR3 contains 14 residues. Germline CDR1 is LNHDA and CDR2 is SQIVND (reference sequence).

This clone was counted between two and nine times. J is TRBJ2-1 and V is TRBV7-3; D could derive from TRBD1 or TRBD2 (5 bases each). The V end was cut by 0 bases, the J end by 6 bases, with 12 bases between. Germline CDR1 SGHTA, CDR2 FQGTGA. The CDR3 consists of 15 residues. CDR3 residues: CASSLTGFGGNEQFF. The CDR3, as DNA: TGTGCCAGCAGCTTAACGGGGTTTGGGGGCAATGAGCAGTTCTTC. Looking up the rest from reference TRBV7-3 and TRBJ2-1 gives the full variable domain: GAGVSQTPSNKVTEKGKYVELRCDPISGHTALYWYRQSLGQGPEFLIYFQGTGAADDSGLPNDRFFAVRPEGSVSTLKIQRTERGDSAVYLCASSLTGFGGNEQFFGPGTRLTVL.

CDR3 sequence reads: CASSQDFTEAFF. CDR3 sequence (DNA): TGTGCCAGCAGCCAAGACTTCACTGAAGCTTTCTTT. The chain links TRBV14 to TRBJ1-1; unclear D gene. The V gene's germline CDR1 is SGHDN and CDR2 FVKESK. CDR3 length: 12 amino acids. The V gene lost 0 bases and the J gene lost 4 bases, with 3 bases spanning the gap.

The chain joins TRBV2 to TRBJ2-7; 9 nucleotides line up with TRBD1. Trimming cost V 4 bases and J 1 base; bases outside gene matches: 5. The CDR3 sequence is 15 residues long. The germline CDR1 and CDR2 sequences are SNHLY and FYNNEI. The CDR3: CASSVETGGSYEQYF. DNA for the CDR3: TGTGCCAGCAGTGTGGAGACAGGGGGGTCCTACGAGCAGTACTTC.

Only a few counts were recorded for this clone. The chain employs TRBV9 and TRBJ2-5, with 11 positions matching TRBD2. Germline V gene lookup returns CDR1 SGDLS and CDR2 YYNGEE. V trimming: 2 bases; J trimming: 2 bases; junction bases outside the gene matches: 5. CDR3 length: 16 amino acids. CDR3 nucleotides: TGTGCCAGCAGCGTGTCTAGCGGGAGGACTCAAGAGACCCAGTACTTC. This gives the protein CASSVSSGRTQETQYF.

The V gene is TRBV7-3, the J gene TRBJ2-3; D not resolved. Trimming removed 2 bases from V and 4 bases from J, with 10 bases in between. Germline V gives CDR1 SGHTA, CDR2 FQGTGA. The CDR3 extends over 14 amino acids. CDR3 coding DNA: TGTGCCAGCAGCTTAGTTGGGTCGGCAGATACGCAGTATTTT. It codes for CASSLVGSADTQYF.

The gene calls are TRBV29-1 and TRBJ1-1; 8 nucleotides match TRBD1. Unmatched junction bases numbered 9, after V lost 5 bases and J lost 1 base. The V gene's germline CDR1 is SQVTM and CDR2 ANQGSEA. The CDR3 is 15 residues long. CDR3 bases: TGCAGCGTTAAGTTGCCAGGGGGCCAGAACACTGAAGCTTTCTTT. Its translation: CSVKLPGGQNTEAFF.

The rearrangement links TRBV7-9 to TRBJ1-4; tentatively, D is TRBD1 (6 bases). V was pared by 5 bases and J by 7 bases, with 17 bases between. The CDR3 consists of 15 residues. Germline lookup yields CDR1 SEHNR and CDR2 FQNEAQ (reference sequence). The CDR3 DNA reads as TGTGCCAGCAGCCCCAGGGGCCTGGGAGGTGAAAAACTGTTTTTT. This sequence encodes CASSPRGLGGEKLFF.

The chain has TRBV6-5 and TRBJ1-3, with D perhaps matching TRBD1 (6 bases). The CDR3 sequence is 15 residues long. Trimming pared 4 bases from V and 2 bases from J, leaving 12 bases between. Germline V gives CDR1 MNHEY, CDR2 SVGAGI. CDR3 sequence reads: CASSSQRGAGNTIYF. CDR3 bases: TGTGCCAGCAGTTCCCAAAGGGGGGCTGGAAACACCATATATTTT.

This chain uses TRBV19 with TRBJ2-3, with D possibly TRBD1 on 6 matching bases. Trimming shortened V by 8 bases and J by 2 bases, and 11 bases separated the two germline ends. Germline loops: CDR1 LNHDA, CDR2 SQIVND (reference sequence). There are 13 residues in the CDR3. CDR3 protein: CASGPGDTDTQYF. CDR3 DNA sequence: TGTGCCAGTGGGCCAGGGGACACAGATACGCAGTATTTT.

The V call is TRBV12-5, the J call TRBJ1-1, with D possibly matching TRBD1 (5 bases). Germline V gives CDR1 LGHNT, CDR2 FRNRAP. V was pared by 2 bases and J by 11 bases, with 12 bases between. The CDR3 runs 12 residues. The CDR3, as DNA: TGTGCTAGTGGTTTGTGGGGGGGAAGGGCTTTCTTT. Translating gives CASGLWGGRAFF. The variable domain in full, completed from reference TRBV12-5 and TRBJ1-1, reads DARVTQTPRHKVTEMGQEVTMRCQPILGHNTVFWYRQTMMQGLELLAYFRNRAPLDDSGMPKDRFSAEMPDATLATLKIQPSEPRDSAVYFCASGLWGGRAFFGQGTRLTVV.

The rearrangement joins TRBV28 to TRBJ2-7; the D gene is possibly TRBD1 (5 bases). Germline lookup yields CDR1 MDHEN and CDR2 SYDVKM. V was clipped by 3 bases and J by 1 base, with 10 bases between them. The CDR3 has 14 amino acids. The CDR3 here is CASSLDQGSYEQYF. For the CDR3, the DNA is TGTGCCAGCAGTTTGGACCAGGGTTCCTACGAGCAGTACTTC.

There are a few counts of this clone. The chain uses TRBV12-5 and TRBJ2-7, with 9 bases matching TRBD1. The CDR3 spans 14 residues. The germline V gene has CDR1 LGHNT and CDR2 FRNRAP. V was pared by 4 bases and J by 10 bases, with 11 bases of the junction left unmatched. CDR3 amino acids: CASGSPGQGTHQYF. The DNA of the CDR3 is TGTGCTAGTGGTTCCCCGGGACAGGGTACCCACCAGTACTTC.

This chain connects TRBV18 to TRBJ2-7; D ambiguous. The germline gives CDR1 KGHSH, CDR2 LQKENI. The germline V and J ends were trimmed by 1 base and 6 bases, with 10 bases remaining between them. CDR3 size: 13 residues. CDR3 sequence reads: CASSPLRVGEQYF. For the CDR3, the DNA is TGTGCCAGCTCACCACTTAGGGTTGGCGAGCAGTACTTC.

This clone has just one count. The chain couples TRBV9 to TRBJ2-1; no definite D call. This CDR3 is built from 15 residues. Trimming cost V 6 bases and J 5 bases, with 18 bases left between them. Germline V gene data show CDR1 as SGDLS and CDR2 as YYNGEE. CDR3 protein: CASTRSVFFHNEQFF. DNA for the CDR3: TGTGCCAGCACCCGTAGTGTATTTTTCCACAATGAGCAGTTCTTC. Complete variable domain (other parts from reference TRBV9 and TRBJ2-1): DSGVTQTPKHLITATGQRVTLRCSPRSGDLSVYWYQQSLDQGLQFLIQYYNGEERAKGNILERFSAQQFPDLHSELNLSSLELGDSALYFCASTRSVFFHNEQFFGPGTRLTVL.

The V call is TRBV12-3 or TRBV12-4, the J call TRBJ2-2, with no clear D. The CDR3 is made up of 13 amino acids. V lost 6 bases to trimming and J lost 4 bases, with 9 bases between them. This CDR3 is CASSTIPTGELFF. The CDR3 bases are TGTGCCAGCAGCACTATTCCCACCGGGGAGCTGTTTTTT.

This clone was seen once. This sequence joins TRBV12-5 and TRBJ1-4; 8 bases are a match to TRBD1. Per the germline V gene, CDR1 is LGHNT and CDR2 is FRNRAP. The CDR3 loop spans 14 amino acids. Germline trimming cut 5 bases from V and 7 bases from J; bases unmatched to any gene: 6. In DNA form, the CDR3 reads TGTGCTAGTGGTCTAGGGACAGGCGGTGAAAAACTGTTTTTT. Translating gives CASGLGTGGEKLFF.

The CDR3 is CASSLDTYEQYF. The DNA for the CDR3 is TGCGCCAGCAGCTTGGACACCTACGAGCAGTACTTC. This chain uses TRBV5-1 with TRBJ2-7; D not certain. Looked up from germline, CDR1 is SGHRS and CDR2 is YFSETQ. V was pared by 0 bases and J by 2 bases, with 3 bases between. The CDR3 sequence is 12 residues long. The full variable domain, with the rest looked up from reference TRBV5-1 and TRBJ2-7, is KAGVTQTPRYLIKTRGQQVTLSCSPISGHRSVSWYQQTPGQGLQFLFEYFSETQRNKGNFPGRFSGRQFSNSRSEMNVSTLELGDSALYLCASSLDTYEQYFGPGTRLTVT.

This chain links TRBV19 with TRBJ1-2, with TRBD1 as a possible D gene (6 bases). Trimming removed 5 bases from V and 3 bases from J, with 7 bases in between. The CDR3 covers 12 residues. The germline V gene has CDR1 LNHDA and CDR2 SQIVND (reference sequence). The CDR3 reads CASSRQDYGYTF. CDR3 bases: TGTGCCAGTAGTCGACAGGACTATGGCTACACCTTC.

The chain employs TRBV5-1 and TRBJ2-1; 14 bases agree with TRBD2. The CDR3 consists of 18 residues. The V segment lost 2 bases and the J segment 7 bases; nucleotides outside the gene matches: 11. Germline V CDR1 and CDR2: SGHRS, YFSETQ. CDR3 amino acids: CASSLTTSGRAASNEQFF. The CDR3 DNA follows: TGCGCCAGCAGCTTAACGACTAGCGGGAGGGCGGCGTCTAATGAGCAGTTCTTC.

V is TRBV2 and J is TRBJ2-2; D unclear. CDR1 is SNHLY and CDR2 is FYNNEI in the germline V gene. V was pared by 6 bases and J by 7 bases, with 21 bases between. The CDR3 is 16 residues long. DNA of the CDR3: TGTGCCAGCAGCCCCCTGGCTAGTAGGCGTGGCGGGGAGCTGTTTTTT. This encodes CASSPLASRRGGELFF.

This clone has a single count. The rearrangement uses TRBV4-3 and TRBJ1-5; D is possibly TRBD1 (5 bases). The V gene lost 1 base and the J gene lost 7 bases, with 8 bases spanning the gap. Germline CDR1 LGHNA, CDR2 YSLEER. This CDR3 is built from 13 residues. CDR3 DNA sequence: TGCGCCAGCAGCCAAGTCAGGGAGCAGCCCCAGCATTTT. Protein sequence: CASSQVREQPQHF.

The chain carries TRBV3-1 (or the pseudogene TRBV3-2) and TRBJ2-7, with TRBD2 matching 10 bases. V trimming: 4 bases; J trimming: 1 base; junction bases outside the gene matches: 4. Germline V gene data show CDR1 as LGHDT and CDR2 as YNNKEL (reference sequence). The CDR3 has 15 amino acids. For the CDR3, the DNA is TGTGCCAGCAGCCTCAGCGGGGGGGGGTCCTACGAGCAGTACTTC. Encoded protein: CASSLSGGGSYEQYF.

This clone has more than one count but fewer than ten. CDR3: CASSPDRGDAFF. The CDR3 nucleotides read TGTGCCAGCTCACCGGACAGGGGTGACGCTTTCTTT. This rearrangement joins TRBV18 to TRBJ1-1; TRBD1 matches 9 bases. This CDR3 comprises 12 residues. Germline assignment: CDR1 KGHSH and CDR2 LQKENI. Trimming removed 3 bases from V and 11 bases from J; junction bases left unmatched: 4.